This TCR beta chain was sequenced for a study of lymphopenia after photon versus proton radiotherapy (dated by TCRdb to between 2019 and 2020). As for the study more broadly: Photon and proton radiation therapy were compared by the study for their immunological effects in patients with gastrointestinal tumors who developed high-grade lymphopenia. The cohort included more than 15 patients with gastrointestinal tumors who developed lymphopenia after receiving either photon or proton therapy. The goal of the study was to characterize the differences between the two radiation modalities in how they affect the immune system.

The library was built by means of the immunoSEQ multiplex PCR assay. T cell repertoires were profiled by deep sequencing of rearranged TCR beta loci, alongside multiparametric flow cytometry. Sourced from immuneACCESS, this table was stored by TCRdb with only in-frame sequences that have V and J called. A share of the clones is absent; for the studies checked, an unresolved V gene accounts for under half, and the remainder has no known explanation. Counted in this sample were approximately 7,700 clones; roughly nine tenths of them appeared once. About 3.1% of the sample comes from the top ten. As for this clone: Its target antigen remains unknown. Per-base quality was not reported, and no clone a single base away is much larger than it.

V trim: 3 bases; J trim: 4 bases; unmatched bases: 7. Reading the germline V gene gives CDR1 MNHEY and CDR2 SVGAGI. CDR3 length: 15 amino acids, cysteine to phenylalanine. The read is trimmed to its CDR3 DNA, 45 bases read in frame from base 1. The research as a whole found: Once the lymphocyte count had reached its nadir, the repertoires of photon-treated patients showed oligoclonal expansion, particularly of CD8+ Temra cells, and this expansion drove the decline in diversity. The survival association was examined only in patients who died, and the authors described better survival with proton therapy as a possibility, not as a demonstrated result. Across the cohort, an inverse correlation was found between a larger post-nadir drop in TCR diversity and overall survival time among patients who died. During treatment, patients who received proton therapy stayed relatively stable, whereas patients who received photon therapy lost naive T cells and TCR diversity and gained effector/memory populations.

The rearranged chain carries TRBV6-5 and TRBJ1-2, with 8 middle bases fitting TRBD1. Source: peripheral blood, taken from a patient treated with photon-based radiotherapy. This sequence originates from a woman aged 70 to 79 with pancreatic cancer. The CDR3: CASSYGQGGGYGYTF. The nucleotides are TGTGCCAGCAGTTATGGACAGGGAGGAGGCTATGGCTACACCTTC.